This TCR beta chain was found in a study of T cell repertoires in cytomegalovirus infection. Across the whole study: From public TCR beta signatures came an indication of both CMV infection and matching HLA type.

A note on this clonotype: Its antigen is not identified.

V lost 8 bases, J lost 5 bases, and 10 bases stayed unmatched. The CDR3 runs to 14 residues. CDR1 and CDR2 from the germline V gene are SNHLY and FYNNEI. A single record per CDR3 protein comes from TCRdb applying MiXCR to the reads. The data contain 570,000 or so distinct CDR3 sequences, just under 40% of them seen just once; the ten biggest clones take up more than 40%. The genes are TRBV2 and TRBJ2-5; 8 nucleotides agree with TRBD1. This receptor was identified in a human donor in good health (CMV status not recorded). Some clones in this sample may be carry-over from other donors' samples. Material: cultured PBMCs, obtained from culture after CMV antigen stimulation. CDR3 coding DNA: TGTGCCAGCGTTTATGGACAGGGTGGCGAGACCCAGTACTTC. Amino acids: CASVYGQGGETQYF.